The rows below give T cell receptor beta chains drawn from one sample of a study of shared clonotypes between healthy human individuals. Assay: immunoSEQ multiplex PCR; the TCRdb copy retains only in-frame clones and omits some. The sample includes some 500,000 clones, approximately 95% of them seen just once. The specimen was naive CD4+ T cells sorted from blood. The receptors originated from a woman aged 25 to 45 in good health. Each CDR3 is given without its conserved first and last residue. Where a row states a size, it is once, few, many or the class of an expanded clone; other rows omit it.

V	size	J	CDR3
TRBV29-1	.	TRBJ1-1	SVQPTGGEGAF
TRBV6-4	.	TRBJ1-2	ASSVTRPVYGYT
TRBV19	.	TRBJ2-7	ASSIAPDSPYEQY
TRBV15	.	TRBJ1-4	ATSRDLDSPEKLF
TRBV5-1	.	TRBJ2-2	ASSWMDRLRQESGELF
TRBV7-2	.	TRBJ2-3	ASSATDTQY
TRBV5-4	.	TRBJ1-2	ASRNAGTGGDYGYT
TRBV19	.	TRBJ2-5	ASGQRGQGPKGGTQY
TRBV5-1	.	TRBJ2-2	ASSLVAGDTGELF
TRBV6-5	.	TRBJ2-7	ASSPGLGGYEQY
TRBV19	.	TRBJ1-2	ASSKDPGQGVHGYT
TRBV29-1	once	TRBJ2-7	SVQTGGVHEQY
TRBV5-4	.	TRBJ2-3	ASSLDSTAGTDTQY
TRBV5-6	.	.	ASSLLGLDVGYEQY
TRBV7-3	once	TRBJ2-1	ASSLTLAGGHEQF
TRBV5-8	.	TRBJ2-5	ASSEQGLAKGETQY
TRBV18	.	TRBJ2-1	ASALGTGNEQF
TRBV28	.	TRBJ1-5	ASRSGPPRQPQH
TRBV5-1	.	TRBJ2-2	ASSFLTDSPGELF
TRBV29-1	.	TRBJ2-1	SVGGRATNEQF
TRBV11-2	.	TRBJ1-1	ASRPGTGWNTEAF
TRBV10-3	once	TRBJ2-5	AISGAGAEETQY
TRBV11-3	.	TRBJ2-7	ASSPGTLSLRDEQY
TRBV10-1	.	TRBJ2-1	ASSSQGGAYNEQF
TRBV18	.	TRBJ2-1	ASSPGTSGSSYNEQF
TRBV25-1	.	TRBJ2-1	ASSELAGGSYNEQF
TRBV5-6	.	TRBJ2-5	ASSLLGGEETQY
TRBV19	once	TRBJ2-1	ASSIADSSYNEQF
TRBV19	.	TRBJ2-2	ASSRDKRVLAGVNTGELF
TRBV28	.	TRBJ1-6	ASTNPVGNSPLH
TRBV5-8	.	TRBJ2-5	ASSFRFKETQY
TRBV18	.	TRBJ2-6	ASSKGTGANVLT
TRBV4-2	few	TRBJ2-7	ASSQDGLAGYEQY
TRBV30	.	TRBJ2-5	AWRTSGGIQETQY
TRBV19	.	TRBJ1-1	ASSKHRQSNTEAF
TRBV7-3	.	TRBJ2-7	ASSPHPGQGYEQY
TRBV6-6	.	TRBJ1-6	ASSPPGVLLH
TRBV29-1	once	TRBJ2-7	SMLRGLDEQY
TRBV9	.	TRBJ2-5	ASSVGLAGVTYQETQY
TRBV18	.	TRBJ2-7	ASSPSTGTSGRHEQY